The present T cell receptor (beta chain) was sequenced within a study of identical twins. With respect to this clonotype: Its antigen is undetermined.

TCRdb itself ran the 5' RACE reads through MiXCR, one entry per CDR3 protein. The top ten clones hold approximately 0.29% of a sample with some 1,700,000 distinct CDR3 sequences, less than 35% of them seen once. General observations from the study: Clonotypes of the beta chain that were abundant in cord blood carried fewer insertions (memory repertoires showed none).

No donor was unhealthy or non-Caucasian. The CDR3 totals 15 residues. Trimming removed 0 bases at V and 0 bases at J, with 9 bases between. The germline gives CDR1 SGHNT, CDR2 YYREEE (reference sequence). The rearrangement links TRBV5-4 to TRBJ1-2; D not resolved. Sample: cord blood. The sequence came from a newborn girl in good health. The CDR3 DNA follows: TGTGCCAGCAGCTTGGGGACCGTAGCTAACTATGGCTACACCTTC. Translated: CASSLGTVANYGYTF. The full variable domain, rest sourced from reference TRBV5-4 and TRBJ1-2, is ETGVTQSPTHLIKTRGQQVTLRCSSQSGHNTVSWYQQALGQGPQFIFQYYREEENGRGNFPPRFSGLQFPNYSSELNVNALELDDSALYLCASSLGTVANYGYTFGSGTRLTVV.